A single sample is the source of the 6 T cell receptor beta chains below, sequenced in a study of T-cell reconstitution after alpha-beta-depleted transplantation in children. Unique molecular identifiers were used to barcode this TCRbeta library. TCRdb fed the PCR reads into MiXCR, producing one record per CDR3 protein. The data show some 590,000 distinct CDR3 sequences, approximately 10% seen once. This material consisted of PBMCs from the stem cell graft donor, taken from the stem cell graft. The origin of the receptors is a human donor who donated a stem cell graft to a child with acute myeloid leukemia.

The rearrangement joins TRBV14 to TRBJ2-7, with 10 bases matching TRBD2. The CDR3 is 17 residues long. V was pared by 0 bases and J by 6 bases, with 11 bases of the junction left unmatched. Germline CDR1 is SGHDN and CDR2 is FVKESK. Here the CDR3 reads CASSQDLASGSLGEQYF. Written as DNA, the CDR3 is TGTGCCAGCAGCCAAGATCTGGCTAGCGGGAGCTTGGGCGAGCAGTACTTC.

This clonotype was detected a few times. The chain uses TRBV4-3 and TRBJ2-3, with D possibly TRBD2 on 5 matching bases. Germline V lookup: CDR1 LGHNA, CDR2 YSLEER. The CDR3 sequence is 18 residues long. With 1 base removed from V and 1 base from J, the gap between germline ends came to 18 bases. Here the CDR3 reads CASSQGRDPRRGTDTQYF. DNA for the CDR3: TGCGCCAGCAGCCAAGGTCGGGATCCCCGTCGTGGCACAGATACGCAGTATTTT.

A note on this clonotype: This may arise from a read error, as a much more abundant clone is one base away. CDR3 sequence reads: CASSLGRVHQETQYF. The CDR3 coding sequence is TGTGCCAGCAGCTTGGGTCGGGTACACCAAGAGACCCAGTACTTC. The chain couples TRBV5-6 to TRBJ2-5; D is unclear. V lost 0 bases to trimming and J lost 0 bases, with 9 bases between them. The germline V gene has CDR1 SGHDT and CDR2 YYEEEE. The CDR3 loop spans 15 amino acids.

This clonotype was counted only a few times. CDR3 amino acids: CASSSTTSGRRDHEQFF. The DNA of the CDR3 is TGTGCCAGCAGCTCCACGACTAGCGGGAGACGGGACCATGAGCAGTTCTTC. The J gene is TRBJ2-1, the V gene TRBV6-2 or TRBV6-3; 12 bases map to TRBD2. J lost 8 bases, V lost 6 bases, and 14 bases had no gene match. CDR1 MNHEY and CDR2 SVGEGT come from the germline V gene. CDR3 size: 17 residues.

This clonotype has more than one count but fewer than ten. The chain is built from TRBV20-1 and TRBJ2-4; D possibly corresponds to TRBD1 (7 bases). The CDR3 has 19 amino acids. Germline V CDR1 and CDR2: DFQATT, SNEGSKA (reference sequence). V shed 0 bases and J shed 0 bases, with 21 bases lying between them. The CDR3 sequence is CSARDRGRQAGGAKNIQYF. For the CDR3, the DNA is TGCAGTGCTAGAGATCGGGGGCGACAGGCAGGGGGAGCCAAAAACATTCAGTACTTC.

The chain joins TRBV30 to TRBJ1-1; 10 nucleotides match TRBD1. The CDR3 loop spans 13 amino acids. Germline loops: CDR1 GTSNPN, CDR2 SVGIG (reference sequence). The DNA of the CDR3 is TGTGCTGGGCAGGGACAGGGGCTCACTGAAGCTTTCTTT. Protein: CAGQGQGLTEAFF.